This entry is about one TCR beta chain. The antigen is undetermined. This sample stems from a study of a mutant IDH1 vaccine in newly diagnosed glioma. The overall study: Patients received eight vaccinations in weeks 1, 3, 5, 7, 11, 15, 19, 23. Vaccinations were initiated 4-6 weeks following radiotherapy alone, or were given together with temozolomide cycles.

V lost 5 bases to trimming and J lost 5 bases, with 17 bases between them. This CDR3 contains 15 residues. CDR1 and CDR2 from the germline V gene are MNHEY and SMNVEV (reference sequence). The sample's time point: week 23, last vaccination. Every vaccination contained 300 ug of the mutant IDH1 20-mer peptide and was paired with topical imiquimod. Sequenced by immunoSEQ multiplex PCR; TCRdb stores in-frame clones only, minus some. Seen here are some 42,000 clones, about 80% observed once, and the top ten hold about 5%. This receptor was identified in a man in his fifties with glioma. V usage is TRBV27 and J usage is TRBJ2-3; a possible D gene is TRBD1 (6 bases). The sample here was PBMCs, taken from a glioma patient whose treatment included an IDH1 peptide vaccine. The CDR3 sequence: CASSEQGMSGDTQYF. CDR3 nucleotide sequence: TGTGCCAGCAGTGAACAGGGTATGTCTGGAGATACGCAGTATTTT.